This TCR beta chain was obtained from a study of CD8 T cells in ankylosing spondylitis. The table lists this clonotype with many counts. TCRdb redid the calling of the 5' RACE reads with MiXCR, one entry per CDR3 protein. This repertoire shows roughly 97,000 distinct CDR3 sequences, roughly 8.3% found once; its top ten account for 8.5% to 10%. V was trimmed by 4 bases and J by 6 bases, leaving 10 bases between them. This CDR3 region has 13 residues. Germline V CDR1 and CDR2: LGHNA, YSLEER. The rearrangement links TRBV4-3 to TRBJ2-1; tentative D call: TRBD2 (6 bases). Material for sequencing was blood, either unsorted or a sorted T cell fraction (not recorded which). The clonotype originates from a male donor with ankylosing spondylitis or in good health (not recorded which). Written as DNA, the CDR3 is TGCGCCAGCAGCCGCGGGACTTCCAATGAGCAGTTCTTC. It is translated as CASSRGTSNEQFF.